The T cell receptor (beta chain) described here comes from a study of T cells expressing NK-cell markers. On the study more broadly: Repertoires of TCR beta were obtained from T cells sorted as CD3+CD56+NKG2C+, CD3+CD56+NKG2C- and CD3+CD56-NKG2C+. One of the eight sequenced donors was seronegative, whereas the other seven were HCMV-seropositive.

TCRdb reanalyzed the 5' RACE reads and collapses them to one entry per CDR3 protein, without DNA. The sample includes 400,000 to 550,000 distinct CDR3 sequences. In the case of this clonotype: Its antigen is unknown.

Germline CDR1 reads SGHNT; CDR2 reads YYREEE (reference sequence). CDR3 size: 12 residues. Study findings and constraints: The leading position in the CD3+CD56-NKG2C+ fraction of a handful of donors also went to these clonotypes.

The chain has TRBV5-4 and TRBJ2-5; checking the TCRdb D call of TRBD1 is not possible without DNA. Specimen: blood T cells: a sorted CD56 or NKG2C T cell subset, CD4+ or CD8+ T cells, or bulk PBMC T cells (not recorded which). The sequence was obtained from a woman aged 18-69 years in good health. CDR3 region: CASAFEGETQYF.